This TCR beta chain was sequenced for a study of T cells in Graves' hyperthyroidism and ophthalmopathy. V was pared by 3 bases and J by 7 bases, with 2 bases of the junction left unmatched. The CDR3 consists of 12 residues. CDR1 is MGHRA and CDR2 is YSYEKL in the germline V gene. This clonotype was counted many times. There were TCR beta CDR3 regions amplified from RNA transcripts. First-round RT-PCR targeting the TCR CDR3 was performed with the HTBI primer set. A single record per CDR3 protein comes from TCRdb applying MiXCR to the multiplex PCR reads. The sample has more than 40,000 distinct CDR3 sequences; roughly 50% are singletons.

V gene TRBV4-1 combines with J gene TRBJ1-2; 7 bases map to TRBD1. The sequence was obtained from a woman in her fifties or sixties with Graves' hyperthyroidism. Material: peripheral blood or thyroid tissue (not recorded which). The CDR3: CASSHDRVGYTF. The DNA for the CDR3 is TGCGCCAGCAGCCATGACAGGGTTGGCTACACCTTC.